A selection of T cell receptor beta chains follows, all from one sample in a study of ipilimumab plus nivolumab after autologous stem cell transplantation. Generated by immunoSEQ multiplex PCR, the TCRdb table keeps only in-frame clones and is missing some. The data contain several thousand clones, 75% to 95% of them singletons. Sequencing used PBMCs, obtained in a trial of ipilimumab plus nivolumab as post-transplant consolidation. Receptors originate from a male donor with multiple myeloma. Each CDR3 is given with its conserved first and last residue. D genes are given only for firm matches.

>TRBV28|-
CASSLPLEPQHF
>TRBV4-1|TRBD1
CASSPGRQGVAEAFF
>TRBV23-1|TRBD2
CASSQWGGSFGETQYF
>TRBV29-1|-
CSVEEARNNEQFF
>TRBV28|TRBD1
CATKRGTGLNTEAFF
>TRBV27|TRBD2
CASRSGLAHTDTQYF
>TRBV7-8|-
CASSLLDYEQYF
>TRBV5-1|-
CASSWGKIDTQYF
>TRBV7-2|TRBD2
CASSLSGRTHEQYF
>TRBV11-2|-
CASRPAGATSYEQYF
>TRBV28|-
CASSLFEGQPQHF
>TRBV6-5|-
CASSTGPGNTIYF
>TRBV30|TRBD1
CAWSTGQGRSEKLFF
>TRBV5-6|-
CASSQDSQETQYF
>TRBV28|TRBD2
CASSFSGPAVETQYF
>TRBV19|-
CASSISGDSQPQHF
>TRBV19|-
CASSMAGQSTDTQYF
>TRBV6-1|-
CATHPTGNQPQHF